This entry features one T cell receptor beta chain sequence. Its antigen is unidentified. The donor population consisted of healthy HIV-negative adults with no recent acute infections or vaccinations. All donors were Caucasian adults living in Nashville, Tennessee. The source of the sample is a study of shared clonotypes between healthy human individuals. Study context: The cohort comprised a couple of women and a few men. Their ages spanned 18 to 49 years. The study's findings and limits: Clonotypes shared by all four sorted-subset donors had higher generation probabilities than non-shared clonotypes.

Method: immunoSEQ multiplex PCR; TCRdb's copy keeps in-frame clones and lacks some. The repertoire consists of 2 million to 2.5 million clones, with 85% to 95% occurring once and the leading ten covering 0.39%. Germline CDR1 is SGHTA and CDR2 is FQGNSA. This CDR3 comprises 16 residues. Trimming took 3 bases from V and 3 from J, leaving 15 bases between them. This receptor was obtained from a man aged 18 to 29 in good health. Some clones in this sample may be carry-over from other donors' samples. Sequenced input: naive CD4+ T cells from PBMCs. Subset of the sample: CD45RA+ positively selected. V and J are TRBV7-2 and TRBJ2-1; D possibly corresponds to TRBD2 (6 bases). The CDR3 here is CASSFLEGTHYNEQFF. The CDR3 coding sequence is TGTGCCAGCAGCTTCCTCGAAGGGACTCACTACAATGAGCAGTTCTTC. The complete variable domain, with remaining parts taken from reference TRBV7-2 and TRBJ2-1, reads GAGVSQSPSNKVTEKGKDVELRCDPISGHTALYWYRQSLGQGLEFLIYFQGNSAPDKSGLPSDRFSAERTGGSVSTLTIQRTQQEDSAVYLCASSFLEGTHYNEQFFGPGTRLTVL.